This entry concerns a single T cell receptor beta chain. Its antigen remains unidentified. Coverage ceases 3 residues before the CDR3 finishes, and the germline J gene fills in the end. This record comes from a study of T cells in women clearing cervical HPV infection. Study results and caveats: CIN3+ cases had significantly higher TCR richness than controls; evenness did not differ. Cases carried less TRBV6-7 than controls: about 0.1% versus 0.15%.

Using immunoSEQ multiplex PCR, the repertoire was profiled, and TCRdb retains in-frame clones only, with some absent. Listed are around 18,000 clones; about 10% falls within the top ten. MY09/MY11 PCR detected cervical HPV DNA; dot-blot assigned genotypes. The CDR3 has 16 residues. Germline loops: CDR1 DFQATT, CDR2 SNEGSKA (reference sequence). Germline trimming cut 5 bases from V and 2 bases from J; bases unmatched to any gene: 9. This sequence originates from a woman aged 18-70 years with a cervical HPV16 infection that either progressed to CIN3+ or cleared (not recorded which). Material: blood buffy coat. This chain joins TRBV20-1 and TRBJ2-1, with 10 bases that match TRBD2. Partial CDR3 DNA: TGCAGTGCTGTCCCGGCTAGCGGGGGCACCTACAATGAG. Translating gives CSAVPASGGTYNE. The complete CDR3 reads CSAVPASGGTYNEQFF.